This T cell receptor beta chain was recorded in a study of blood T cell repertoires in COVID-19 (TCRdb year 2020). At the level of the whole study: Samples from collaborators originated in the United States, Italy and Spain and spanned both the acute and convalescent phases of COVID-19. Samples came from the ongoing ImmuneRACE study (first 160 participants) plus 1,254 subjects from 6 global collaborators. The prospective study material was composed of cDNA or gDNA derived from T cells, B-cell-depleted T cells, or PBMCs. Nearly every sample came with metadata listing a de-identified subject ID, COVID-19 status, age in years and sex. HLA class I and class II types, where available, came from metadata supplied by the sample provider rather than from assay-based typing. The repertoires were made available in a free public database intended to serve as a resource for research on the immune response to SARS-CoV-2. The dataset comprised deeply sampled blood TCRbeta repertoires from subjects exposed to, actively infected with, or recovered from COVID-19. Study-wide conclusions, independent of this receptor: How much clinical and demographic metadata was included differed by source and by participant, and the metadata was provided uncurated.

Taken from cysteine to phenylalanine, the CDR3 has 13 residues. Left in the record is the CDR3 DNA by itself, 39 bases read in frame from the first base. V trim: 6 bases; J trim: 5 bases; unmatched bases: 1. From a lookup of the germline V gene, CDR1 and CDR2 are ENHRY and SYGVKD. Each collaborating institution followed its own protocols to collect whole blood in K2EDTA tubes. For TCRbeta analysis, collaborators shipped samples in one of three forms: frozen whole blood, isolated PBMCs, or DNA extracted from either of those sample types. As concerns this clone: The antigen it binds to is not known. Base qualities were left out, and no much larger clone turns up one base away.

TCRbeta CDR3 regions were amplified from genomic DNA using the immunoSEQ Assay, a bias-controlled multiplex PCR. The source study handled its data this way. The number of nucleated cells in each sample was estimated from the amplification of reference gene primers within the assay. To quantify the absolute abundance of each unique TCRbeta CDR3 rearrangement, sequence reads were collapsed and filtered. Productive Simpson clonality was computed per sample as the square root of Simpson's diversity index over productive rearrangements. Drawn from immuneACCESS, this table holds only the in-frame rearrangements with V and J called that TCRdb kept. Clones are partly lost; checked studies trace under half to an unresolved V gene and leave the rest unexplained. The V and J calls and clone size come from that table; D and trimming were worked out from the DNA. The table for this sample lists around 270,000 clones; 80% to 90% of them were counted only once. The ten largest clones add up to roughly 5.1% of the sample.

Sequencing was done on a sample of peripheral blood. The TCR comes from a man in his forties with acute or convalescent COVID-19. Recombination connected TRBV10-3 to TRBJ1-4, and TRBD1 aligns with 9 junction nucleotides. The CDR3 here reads CAISDRGNEKLFF. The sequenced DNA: TGTGCCATCAGCGACAGGGGGAATGAAAAACTGTTTTTT.